Presented here are 8 T cell receptor beta chains from one specimen sequenced in a study of cytomegalovirus exposure and HLA in healthy donors. PCR employed 60 Vbeta and 13 Jbeta primers. Measured with immunoSEQ multiplex PCR; TCRdb has only the in-frame clones, and not every one. The top ten hold about 1.7% of the sample, which has roughly 190,000 clones, more than 75% seen once. What was sequenced was PBMCs. These receptors all come from a woman aged 18-29 years in good health and CMV-seronegative.

There are a few counts of this clone. This chain links TRBV6-4 with TRBJ2-2; D may be TRBD1 (5 bases). Trimming shortened V by 3 bases and J by 3 bases, and 5 bases separated the two germline ends. This CDR3 region has 13 residues. Per the germline V gene, CDR1 is MRHNA and CDR2 is SNTAGT. The CDR3 DNA reads TGTGCCAGCAGTGAAGGGGACACCGGGGAGCTGTTTTTT. It specifies CASSEGDTGELFF.

This clone has only one observation. The chain is built from TRBV11-2 and TRBJ2-7, with a possible D match to TRBD2 (7 bases). V dropped 5 bases and J dropped 2 bases, with 13 bases sitting between them. This CDR3 spans 14 amino acids. The germline V gene has CDR1 SGHAT and CDR2 FQNNGV. CDR3 amino acids: CASSGLGGTYEQYF. The CDR3 DNA reads as TGTGCCAGCAGCGGACTAGGGGGGACCTACGAGCAGTACTTC.

The V gene is TRBV27, the J gene TRBJ2-1; perhaps TRBD2 as D (6 bases). Germline lookup yields CDR1 MNHEY and CDR2 SMNVEV (reference sequence). This CDR3 comprises 14 residues. V was clipped by 8 bases and J by 6 bases, with 17 bases between them. Here the CDR3 reads CASSLGDLLNEQFF. In DNA, the CDR3 is TGTGCCAGCTCTTTGGGGGACTTGCTCAATGAGCAGTTCTTC.

This chain uses TRBV11-1 with TRBJ2-2, with D maybe TRBD2 (6 bases). The CDR3 sequence is 16 residues long. V shed 5 bases and J shed 1 base, with 14 bases lying between them. Germline values: CDR1 SGHAT, CDR2 FQDESV (reference sequence). The CDR3 DNA reads as TGTGCCAGCAGCCCACTGGTCGGGGGGAACACCGGGGAGCTGTTTTTT. It specifies CASSPLVGGNTGELFF.

The sample holds one count of this clone. The genes are TRBV11-3 and TRBJ2-7; the match to TRBD1 covers 8 bases. Germline CDR1 reads SGHNT; CDR2 reads YENEEA. The ends lost 3 bases at V and 1 base at J; junction bases unmatched: 2. This CDR3 is 14 amino acids long. CDR3 coding DNA: TGTGCCAGCAGCTTCGGGACAGGTTCCTACGAGCAGTACTTC. This codes for CASSFGTGSYEQYF. Full variable domain (missing parts from reference TRBV11-3 and TRBJ2-7): EAGVVQSPRYKIIEKKQPVAFWCNPISGHNTLYWYLQNLGQGPELLIRYENEEAVDDSQLPKDRFSAERLKGVDSTLKIQPAELGDSAVYLCASSFGTGSYEQYFGPGTRLTVT.

This rearrangement joins TRBV21-1 to TRBJ2-1; TRBD1, as called in the table, went unchecked against the DNA. TRBV21-1 counts as a pseudogene. The CDR3 spans 15 residues. The DNA for the CDR3 is TGTGCCAGCAGCAGATCCGGGACAGGGTACAATGAGCAGTTCTTC. Protein sequence: CASSRSGTGYNEQFF.

The chain employs TRBV2 and TRBJ2-1; 7 nucleotides align to TRBD2. V gave up 6 bases and J gave up 1 base; unmatched junction bases: 6. CDR1 and CDR2 from the germline V gene are SNHLY and FYNNEI. The CDR3 totals 15 residues. CDR3 protein: CASRAGLESYNEQFF. The CDR3 nucleotides are TGTGCCAGCAGGGCCGGACTAGAGTCCTACAATGAGCAGTTCTTC.

The rearrangement uses TRBV6-1 and TRBJ1-1; 7 nucleotides match TRBD1. The V and J ends lost 5 bases and 0 bases, in that order; junction bases with no gene match: 3. Germline CDR1 reads MNHNS; CDR2 reads SASEGT. This CDR3 contains 14 residues. CDR3: CASSLTGLNTEAFF. The CDR3 DNA reads as TGTGCCAGCAGTCTGACAGGGTTGAACACTGAAGCTTTCTTT.